This T cell receptor (beta chain) originates from a study of molecular identifiers for immune sequencing clone quantification. The study's findings and limits: Over 98% of effector molecules, but under 1% in naive cells, were held by clones with more than 20 RNA copies. Spiked Jurkat TCR RNA originating from one cell could reportedly be identified amid roughly 970,000 naive cells.

As concerns this clonotype: The antigen is unknown. A much larger clone lies a single base off, so this may be a read error.

MiXCR, run by TCRdb on the PCR reads, gives a single entry per CDR3 protein. The sample yields about 640,000 distinct CDR3 sequences, about 20% seen once. Trimming removed 4 bases from V and 0 bases from J, with 11 bases in between. Germline assignment: CDR1 LNHDA and CDR2 SQIVND (reference sequence). The CDR3 contains 15 residues. Using 10%, 30% or 50% RNA, naive CD8 libraries were derived from approximately 20,000 to 980,000 sorted cells. Sequencing input: naive CD8+ T cells from blood, with Jurkat cell RNA spiked in. The subset: FACS-sorted CD8+CD4-CCR7+CD45RA+ naive T cells. The V and J genes are TRBV19 and TRBJ2-3; either TRBD1 or TRBD2 may supply D (5 bases each). The sequence was collected from a human donor in good health. Some libraries in this study had Jurkat cell RNA spiked in. CDR3 region: CASSRVGGSTDTQYF. The CDR3 DNA follows: TGTGCCAGTAGTAGAGTTGGGGGAAGCACAGATACGCAGTATTTT. Complete variable domain (other parts from reference TRBV19 and TRBJ2-3): DGGITQSPKYLFRKEGQNVTLSCEQNLNHDAMYWYRQDPGQGLRLIYYSQIVNDFQKGDIAEGYSVSREKKESFPLTVTSAQKNPTAFYLCASSRVGGSTDTQYFGPGTRLTVL.